The present T cell receptor beta chain was sequenced within a study of CD8+ T cells in alopecia areata. Overall study context: Using the percentage of affected scalp area, treated patients' severity was scored.

The sample's treatment: oral pan-JAK inhibitor, 5-10 mg twice daily. As the sequencing template, cDNA was produced by extracting RNA and reverse transcribing it. Data came from immunoSEQ multiplex PCR; TCRdb stores just in-frame clones and leaves some out. This sample has approximately 170,000 clones; 45% to 65% occur once, and the top ten carry less than 0.8%. Worth noting for this clone: Its matching antigen is unknown.

Findings of the study overall: Because one nonresponder was included, the link of baseline CD8+ expansion to response is considered uncertain.

Germline CDR1 reads SQVTM; CDR2 reads ANQGSEA. The CDR3 totals 15 residues. Trimming pared 4 bases from V and 0 bases from J, leaving 13 bases between. The material was CD4+ T cells sorted from blood, obtained at week 4, from a patient treated with tofacitinib. The clonotype originates from a human donor with alopecia areata. V and J are TRBV29-1 and TRBJ2-1; D gene unclear. CDR3 sequence: CSVVSKTHSYNEQFF. The CDR3 DNA follows: TGCAGCGTTGTATCCAAGACCCACTCCTACAATGAGCAGTTCTTC.